The 3 T cell receptor beta chains in this list originate from one sample, sequenced in a study of blood T cell repertoires in COVID-19. Using immunoSEQ multiplex PCR, the repertoire was profiled, and TCRdb retains in-frame clones only, with some absent. The repertoire has tens of thousands of clones, 86% of them found once; the top ten carry roughly 14%. Sequenced: peripheral blood. Receptor source: a human donor in a cohort sampled during active COVID-19.

The count of this clone is one. The chain carries TRBV6-5 and TRBJ1-3; D not certain. In germline, CDR1 is MNHEY, CDR2 SVGAGI. The CDR3 contains 13 residues. Trimming pared 8 bases from V and 3 bases from J, leaving 11 bases between. In DNA, the CDR3 is TGTGCCAGCGGCAGCCCTAGTGGAAACACCATATATTTT. The encoded protein is CASGSPSGNTIYF.

V and J are TRBV18 and TRBJ2-1, with TRBD2 matching over 11 bases. This CDR3 is built from 14 residues. The ends lost 5 bases at V and 9 bases at J; junction bases unmatched: 6. Germline CDR1 KGHSH, CDR2 LQKENI. The CDR3 spells CASSSLAGDREQFF. CDR3 coding DNA: TGTGCCAGCTCATCACTAGCGGGAGATCGTGAGCAGTTCTTC.

The CDR3 loop is CASSTTGFYEQYF. DNA of the CDR3: TGTGCCAGTAGTACCACAGGGTTCTACGAGCAGTACTTC. The V and J genes are TRBV19 and TRBJ2-7; D may be TRBD1 (6 bases). This CDR3 has 13 residues. Germline-derived CDR1 and CDR2 are LNHDA and SQIVND (reference sequence). Trimming shortened V by 4 bases and J by 3 bases, and 10 bases separated the two germline ends.